This TCR beta chain is from a study of identical twins. Overall study results and limits: Models underestimated how often monozygotic twins shared out-of-frame TCR alpha.

V was pared by 1 base and J by 15 bases, with 12 bases between. The CDR3 extends over 12 amino acids. Per germline, CDR1 KGHDR and CDR2 SFDVKD. As for this clonotype: Its antigen is unidentified.

Each CDR3 protein gets one entry after TCRdb re-called the 5' RACE reads with MiXCR. In the table there are hundreds of thousands of distinct CDR3 sequences, around 12% of which are singletons. These data also featured in a second study, about yellow fever vaccine responses in identical twins.

This clonotype was obtained from a woman aged 18 to 35 in good health. The chain couples TRBV24-1 to TRBJ1-5; D is ambiguous. The sequencing sample was made of CD8+ T cells sorted from blood. The CDR3 nucleotides are TGTGCCACCAGTGATTTTTGGACCCCGATGCATTTT. The encoded protein is CATSDFWTPMHF.